This paragraph reports one T cell receptor (beta chain). Its antigen has not been determined. Base qualities are not at hand, and no much larger clone is one base apart. The sample belongs to a study of blood T cell repertoires in COVID-19 (dated by TCRdb to about 2020). Background for the entire study: Samples covering the acute and convalescent phases of COVID-19 were provided by collaborators in the United States, Italy and Spain. The prospective study material was composed of cDNA or gDNA derived from T cells, B-cell-depleted T cells, or PBMCs. A freely available public database, intended as a resource for researchers studying the immune response to SARS-CoV-2, is where the repertoires were released. Where HLA class I and class II types were available, the types were taken from metadata supplied by the sample provider, not from assay-based typing. The samples were drawn from two sources: the first 160 participants of the ongoing ImmuneRACE study, and 950 to 1,500 subjects contributed by 6 global collaborators. The sample metadata nearly always contained a de-identified subject ID, COVID-19 status, age in years and sex. Deeply sampled blood TCRbeta repertoires from subjects exposed to, actively infected with, or recovered from COVID-19 were included in the dataset.

Each collaborating institution followed its own protocols to collect whole blood in K2EDTA tubes. For TCRbeta analysis, collaborators shipped samples as frozen whole blood, isolated PBMCs, or DNA extracted from either of those sample types. The immunoSEQ Assay, a bias-controlled multiplex PCR, was used to amplify TCRbeta CDR3 regions from genomic DNA. As for the original processing: Within the assay, amplification of reference gene primers was used to estimate how many nucleated cells each sample contained. To quantify the absolute abundance of each unique TCRbeta CDR3 rearrangement, sequence reads were collapsed and filtered. For each sample, productive Simpson clonality was calculated by taking the square root of Simpson's diversity index across productive rearrangements. In TCRdb, the immuneACCESS table is reduced to in-frame sequences with V and J assigned. These tables do not hold every clone; where another copy was compared, an unresolved V gene accounts for under half, and the others remain unexplained. For V, J and clone size, that table is used; D and trimming come from the DNA. The sample has around 97,000 clones on record, roughly 85% of them singletons. The top ten constitute roughly 3% of the sample.

Trimming takes 5 bases off V and 4 bases off J; junction bases not matched to a gene: 3. The germline V gene provides CDR1 SGHDT and CDR2 YYEEEE. Taken from cysteine to phenylalanine, the CDR3 has 14 residues. The DNA shown is the 42-base CDR3, in frame from base 1. Summary of the overall study and its limitations: The amount of clinical and demographic metadata varied by source and participant and was provided uncurated.

The source material was peripheral blood. The sequence came from a man in his fifties or sixties in a cohort sampled during active COVID-19. The rearrangement combines TRBV5-6 with TRBJ1-4, with 9 junctional bases fitting TRBD1. The CDR3 reads CASRTTGGNEKLFF. The sequenced DNA is TGTGCCAGCAGAACGACAGGGGGTAATGAAAAACTGTTTTTT. Where the CDR3 stops, the reference TRBV5-6 and TRBJ1-4 genes take over; the full variable domain is DAGVTQSPTHLIKTRGQQVTLRCSPKSGHDTVSWYQQALGQGPQFIFQYYEEEERQRGNFPDRFSGHQFPNYSSELNVNALLLGDSALYLCASRTTGGNEKLFFGSGTQLSVL.